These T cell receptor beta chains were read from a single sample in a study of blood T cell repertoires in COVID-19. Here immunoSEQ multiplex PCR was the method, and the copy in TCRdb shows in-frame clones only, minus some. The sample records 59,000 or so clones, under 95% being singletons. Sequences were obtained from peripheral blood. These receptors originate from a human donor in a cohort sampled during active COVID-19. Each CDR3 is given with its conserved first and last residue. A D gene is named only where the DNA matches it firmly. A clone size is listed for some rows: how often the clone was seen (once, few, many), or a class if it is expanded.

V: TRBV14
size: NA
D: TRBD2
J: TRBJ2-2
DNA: TGTGCCAGCAGCCAGCGGACTAGCGGCAACACCGGGGAGCTGTTTTTT
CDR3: CASSQRTSGNTGELFF

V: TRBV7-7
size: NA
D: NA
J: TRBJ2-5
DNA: TGTGCTAGCAGCCCAGGACTGCCGGGGGAGACCCAGTACTTC
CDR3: CASSPGLPGETQYF

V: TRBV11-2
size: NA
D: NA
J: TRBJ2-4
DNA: TGTGCCAGCAGAGGGGGGGCGCAAGCCAAAAACATTCAGTACTTC
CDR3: CASRGGAQAKNIQYF

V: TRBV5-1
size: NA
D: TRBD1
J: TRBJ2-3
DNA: TGCGCCAGTCTCCGGGACAGGGTAACAGATACGCAGTATTTT
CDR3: CASLRDRVTDTQYF

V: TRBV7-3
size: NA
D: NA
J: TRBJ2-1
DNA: TGTGCCAGCAGCCTCCACCGGGGTGGGGGGAATGAGCAGTTCTTC
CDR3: CASSLHRGGGNEQFF

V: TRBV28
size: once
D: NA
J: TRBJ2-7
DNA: TGTGCCAGCAGTTTTGCAGGCCGAGGAGGGGAGCAGTACTTC
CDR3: CASSFAGRGGEQYF

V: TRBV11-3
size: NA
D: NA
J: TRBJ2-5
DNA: TGTGCCAGCAGCCCGGGGTGGGGTGGGCAGACCCAGTACTTC
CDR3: CASSPGWGGQTQYF

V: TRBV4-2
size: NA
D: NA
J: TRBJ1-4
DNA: TGTGCCAGCAGCCAAGGAGGGACTAATGAAAAACTGTTTTTT
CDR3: CASSQGGTNEKLFF

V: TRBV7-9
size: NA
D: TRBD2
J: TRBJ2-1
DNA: TGTGCCAGCAGCTTAGGGGGACTAGCTATTTTTCGGGATGAGCAGTTCTTC
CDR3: CASSLGGLAIFRDEQFF

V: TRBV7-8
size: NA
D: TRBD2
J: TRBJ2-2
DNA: TGTGCCAGCAGCCCACCAACTAGCGGGAACCCCGGGGAGCTGTTTTTT
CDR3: CASSPPTSGNPGELFF

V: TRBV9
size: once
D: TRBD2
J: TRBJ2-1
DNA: TGTGCCAGCAGCCCGCGGGAGAAGTCCTACAATGAGCAGTTCTTC
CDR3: CASSPREKSYNEQFF

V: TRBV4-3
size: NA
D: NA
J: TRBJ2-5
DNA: TGCGCCAGCAGCCAAGTCTTTTCAGGCCAAGAGACCCAGTACTTC
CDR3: CASSQVFSGQETQYF

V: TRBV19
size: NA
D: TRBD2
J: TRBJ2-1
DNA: TGTGCCAGTTCCGGGGGGGTCTACAATGAGCAGTTCTTC
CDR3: CASSGGVYNEQFF

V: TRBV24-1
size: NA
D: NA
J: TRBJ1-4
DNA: TGTGCCACCAGTGATTTTCATGAGAACGGAAAACTGTTTTTT
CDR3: CATSDFHENGKLFF

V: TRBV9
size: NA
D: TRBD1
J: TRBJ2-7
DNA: TGTGCCAGCAGCCGCCGACAGGGGGCGACCTACGAGCAGTACTTC
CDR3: CASSRRQGATYEQYF

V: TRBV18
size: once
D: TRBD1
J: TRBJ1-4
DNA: TGTGCCAGCTCACCCAGACAGGGGAGGAATGAAAAACTGTTTTTT
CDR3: CASSPRQGRNEKLFF

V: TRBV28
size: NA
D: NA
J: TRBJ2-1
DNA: TGTGCCAGCAGCCATGCGGTAGGGTCGGGAGCCCTAAATGAGCAGTTCTTC
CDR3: CASSHAVGSGALNEQFF

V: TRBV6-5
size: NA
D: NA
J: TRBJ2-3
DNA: TGTGCCAGGGGGCCAGATACGCAGTATTTT
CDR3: CARGPDTQYF

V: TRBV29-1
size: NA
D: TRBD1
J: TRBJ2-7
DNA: TGCAGCGTTGAGCCTCTACCGGGACAGGGGATTGAGCAGTACTTC
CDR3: CSVEPLPGQGIEQYF

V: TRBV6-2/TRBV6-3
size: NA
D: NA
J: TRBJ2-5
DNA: TGTGCCAGCAGCCCCAGGACAGCCCAAGAGACCCAGTACTTC
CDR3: CASSPRTAQETQYF

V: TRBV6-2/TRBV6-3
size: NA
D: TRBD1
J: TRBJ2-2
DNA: TGTGCCAGCAGCGACAGGGGGTACACCGGGGAGCTGTTTTTT
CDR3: CASSDRGYTGELFF

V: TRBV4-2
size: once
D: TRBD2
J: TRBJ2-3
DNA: TGTGCCAGCAGCCAAGATCCGCGAGCGGGAGAGGGGAATACGCAGTATTTT
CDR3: CASSQDPRAGEGNTQYF

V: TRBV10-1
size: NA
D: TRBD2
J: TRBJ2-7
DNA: TGCGCCAGCAGTGAGGTAGCGGGAGACCAGGTGCAGTACTTC
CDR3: CASSEVAGDQVQYF

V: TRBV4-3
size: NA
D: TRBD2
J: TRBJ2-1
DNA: TGCGCCAGCAGCCAAGCTAGCGGGAGGTATGAGCAGTTCTTC
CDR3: CASSQASGRYEQFF

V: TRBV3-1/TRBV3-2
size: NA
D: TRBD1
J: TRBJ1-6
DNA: TGTGCCAGCAGCCCCCGGGACAGGGCCTCACCCCTCCACTTT
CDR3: CASSPRDRASPLHF

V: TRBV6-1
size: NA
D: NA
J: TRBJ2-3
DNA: TGTGCCAGCAGTGAGCGAACCTTTTATCAGGGGTCAGATACGCAGTATTTT
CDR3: CASSERTFYQGSDTQYF

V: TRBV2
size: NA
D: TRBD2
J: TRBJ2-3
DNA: TGTGCCAGCAGAGCGGGGGATACGCAGTATTTT
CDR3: CASRAGDTQYF

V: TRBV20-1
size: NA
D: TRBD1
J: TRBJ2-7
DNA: TGCAGTGCTAGTGCTAAGGGACAGGGGATGTACGAGCAGTACTTC
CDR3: CSASAKGQGMYEQYF

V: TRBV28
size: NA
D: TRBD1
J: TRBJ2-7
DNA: TGTGCCAGCAGTTCAGGGGGCCCTCGCGAGCAGTACTTC
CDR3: CASSSGGPREQYF

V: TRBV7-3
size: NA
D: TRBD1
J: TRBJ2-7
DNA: TGTGCCAGCAGCTCGGGACAGGGGGCGGGTGAGCAGTACTTC
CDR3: CASSSGQGAGEQYF

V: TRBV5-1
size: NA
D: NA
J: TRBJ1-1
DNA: TGCGCCAGCAGCGGCGGGCCATTCGGGAACACTGAAGCTTTCTTT
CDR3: CASSGGPFGNTEAFF

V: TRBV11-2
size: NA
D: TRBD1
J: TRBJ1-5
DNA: TGTGCCAGCAGCCTCGGACAGGGGAGAACACAGCCCCAGCATTTT
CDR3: CASSLGQGRTQPQHF

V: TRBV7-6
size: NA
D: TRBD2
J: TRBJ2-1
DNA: TGTGCCAGCAGCTTAGCGGCTAGCGGGAGCCCCTACAATGAGCAGTTCTTC
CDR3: CASSLAASGSPYNEQFF

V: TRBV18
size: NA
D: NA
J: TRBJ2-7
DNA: TGTGCCAGCTCAGGAGGCACAGGGGCGGGGGAGCAGTACTTC
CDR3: CASSGGTGAGEQYF

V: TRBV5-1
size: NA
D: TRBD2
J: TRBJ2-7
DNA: TGCGCCAGCAGCTCAGCGGGAGGGCCCGTGACCTGGGGTGGATACGAGCAGTACTTC
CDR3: CASSSAGGPVTWGGYEQYF

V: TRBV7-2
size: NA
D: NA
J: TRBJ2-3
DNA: TGTGCCAGCAGCTTAGTCGGACTTAGCACAGATACGCAGTATTTT
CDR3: CASSLVGLSTDTQYF

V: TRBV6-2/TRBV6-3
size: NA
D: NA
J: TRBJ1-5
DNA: TGTGCCAGCAGTTACTCGGGGTCAGGGAATCAGCCCCAGCATTTT
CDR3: CASSYSGSGNQPQHF

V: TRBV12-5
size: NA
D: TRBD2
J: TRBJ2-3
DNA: TGTGCTAGTGGCCGAGGACTAGCGGGAGTCCCAGATACGCAGTATTTT
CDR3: CASGRGLAGVPDTQYF

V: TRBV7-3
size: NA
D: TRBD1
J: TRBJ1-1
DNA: TGTGCCAGCAGCCCAGGGACAGGGGGCCCGAACACTGAAGCTTTCTTT
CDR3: CASSPGTGGPNTEAFF

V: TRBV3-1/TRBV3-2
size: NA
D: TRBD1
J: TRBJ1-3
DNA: TGTGCCAGCAGCCACCACCCGGGACAGGGAAGTCGGTCAACTGGAAACACCATATATTTT
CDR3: CASSHHPGQGSRSTGNTIYF

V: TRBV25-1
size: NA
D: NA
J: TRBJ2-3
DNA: TGTGCCAGCAGTCATCTCGGGGGGCAATTGAATACGCAGTATTTT
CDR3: CASSHLGGQLNTQYF

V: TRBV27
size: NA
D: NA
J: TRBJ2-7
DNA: TGTGCCAGCAGTTTCGGCTACGAGCAGTACTTC
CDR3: CASSFGYEQYF

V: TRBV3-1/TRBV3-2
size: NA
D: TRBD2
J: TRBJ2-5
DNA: TGTGCCAGCAGCCAAGACAGCGGGAGTCCGCAACAGACCCAGTACTTC
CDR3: CASSQDSGSPQQTQYF

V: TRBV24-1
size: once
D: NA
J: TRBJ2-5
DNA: TGTGCCACCAGTGATTTATCTGCCGTGCCAGGGGAAGAGACCCAGTACTTC
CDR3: CATSDLSAVPGEETQYF

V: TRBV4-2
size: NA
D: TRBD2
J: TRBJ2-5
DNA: TGTGCCAGCAGCCAAGGGACTAGCGGAGCCCTCGAGACCCAGTACTTC
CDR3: CASSQGTSGALETQYF

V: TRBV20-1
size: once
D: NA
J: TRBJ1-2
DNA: TGCAGTGCTATTCTCCTTGGCGGCTACACCTTC
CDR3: CSAILLGGYTF

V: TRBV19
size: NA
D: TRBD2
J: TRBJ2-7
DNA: TGTGCCAGTAGTATAGCACTAGCGGGAGGGCCTAACGACTCCGAGCAGTACTTC
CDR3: CASSIALAGGPNDSEQYF

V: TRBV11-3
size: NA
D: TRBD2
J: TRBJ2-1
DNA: TGTGCCAGCAGCTTAGCGGCGGGACTAGCGTATGATGAGCAGTTCTTC
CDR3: CASSLAAGLAYDEQFF

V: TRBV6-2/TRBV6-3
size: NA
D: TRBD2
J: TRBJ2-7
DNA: TGTGCCAGCAGTTCCAGGACTAGCGGAGTCAACAAGCAGTACTTC
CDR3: CASSSRTSGVNKQYF